These T cell receptor beta chains were read from a single sample in a study of T cells in Graves' hyperthyroidism and ophthalmopathy. TCRdb re-derived calls from the multiplex PCR reads in MiXCR, one entry per CDR3 protein. The top ten hold about 22% of the sample, which has around 300,000 distinct CDR3 sequences, approximately 15% seen once. The sample consisted of blood. These receptors were taken from a woman in her thirties with Graves' hyperthyroidism. Both conserved end residues are part of each CDR3. D genes are given only for firm matches. The size field is filled for only some rows; it gives once, few, many or a size class.

once	TRBV19	NA	TRBJ2-3	TGTGCCAGTAGTATGGAGTGGCCTCCGCAGTATTTT	CASSMEWPPQYF
NA	TRBV9	TRBD2	TRBJ2-2	TGTGCCAGCAGCGTAGGACTAGCGGGAGGGCCTGACACCGGGGAGCTGTTTTTT	CASSVGLAGGPDTGELFF
many	TRBV6-2/TRBV6-3	NA	TRBJ2-2	TGTGCCAGCAGCCTCACGGCCGGGGAGCTGTTTTTT	CASSLTAGELFF
many	TRBV5-1	TRBD1	TRBJ1-2	TGCGCCAGCAGCTTGGGGCCGGGACAGGGACTTGGCTACACCTTC	CASSLGPGQGLGYTF
few	TRBV24-1	NA	TRBJ2-2	TGTGCCACCAGTGATATCACAGGGGCGGGACTCGGGGAGCTGTTTTTT	CATSDITGAGLGELFF
NA	TRBV20-1	NA	TRBJ2-7	TGCACCAATAGGGAAGGCTACGAGCAGTACTTC	CTNREGYEQYF
many	TRBV24-1	NA	TRBJ2-2	TGTGCCACCAGTGCGGCTAGGGTGGGGGAGCTGTTTTTT	CATSAARVGELFF
NA	TRBV9	NA	TRBJ1-1	TGTGCCAGCAGCGTAGATTTGATTGGAGGCATGAACACTGAAGCTTTCTTT	CASSVDLIGGMNTEAFF
many	TRBV27	NA	TRBJ2-3	TGTGCCAGCAGGCCGAACTCCATGGGGGGAGATACGCAGTATTTT	CASRPNSMGGDTQYF
few	TRBV20-1	NA	TRBJ2-1	TGCAGCGGCACGGAGATTCCCTACAATGAGCAGTTCTTC	CSGTEIPYNEQFF
few	TRBV3-1	NA	TRBJ2-1	TGTGCCAGCAGCCAAGACGCCCAGAAGGAGCAGTTCTTC	CASSQDAQKEQFF
NA	TRBV7-3	NA	TRBJ2-3	TGTGCCAGCAGCTCTGATAAGGAGGGGCTAGGTACAGATACGCAGTATTTT	CASSSDKEGLGTDTQYF
NA	TRBV5-4	NA	TRBJ2-2	TGTGCCAGCAGCTTAACAGCTAACACCGGGGAGCTGTTTTTT	CASSLTANTGELFF
NA	TRBV4-3	TRBD2	TRBJ2-7	TGCGCCAGCAGCTCGGGACTAGCGGGTGGATCGGGTGAGCAGTACTTC	CASSSGLAGGSGEQYF
many	TRBV28	TRBD1	TRBJ2-1	TGTGCCAGCACCCCGGACAGGGCTTATGAGCAGTTCTTC	CASTPDRAYEQFF
many	TRBV24-1	NA	TRBJ2-3	TGTGCCACCAGTGATAGGGGGAGGGGACAGGATGTCGCAGATACGCAGTATTTT	CATSDRGRGQDVADTQYF
NA	TRBV15	NA	TRBJ2-1	TGTGCCACCAGCAATTTGGAGGGCCGAAATGAGCAGTTCTTC	CATSNLEGRNEQFF
few	TRBV3-1	NA	TRBJ1-2	TGTGCCAGCAGCCCCGGTCAGGGCGCCGGGTATGGCTACACCTTC	CASSPGQGAGYGYTF
few	TRBV20-1	NA	TRBJ1-5	TGCAGTGCTAGATCCCGAGTGTATCAGGGGAGACCCAATCAGCCCCAGCATTTT	CSARSRVYQGRPNQPQHF
many	TRBV28	NA	TRBJ1-5	TGTGCCAGCAGTCCACCCCTTTGGGATCAGCCCCAGCATTTT	CASSPPLWDQPQHF
many	TRBV6-1	TRBD1	TRBJ2-7	TGTGCCAGCACCTCACCCACAGGGGGCGGATACGAGCAGTACTTC	CASTSPTGGGYEQYF
NA	TRBV4-1	NA	TRBJ2-3	TGCGCCAGCAGCCCGCTTGGAGGGATGGGAGCAGATACGCAGTATTTT	CASSPLGGMGADTQYF
many	TRBV20-1	NA	TRBJ2-7	TGCAGTGCTAGAGAAATAGCGTCTGGCCGTACCGAGCAGTACTTC	CSAREIASGRTEQYF
NA	TRBV19	NA	TRBJ2-6	TGTGCCAGTAGTTTTAGGATATCAGGGACTGGGGCCAACGTCCTGACTTTC	CASSFRISGTGANVLTF
many	TRBV2	NA	TRBJ1-2	TGTGCCAGACTAGACGCAGGGTGGTACGACTATGGCTACACCTTC	CARLDAGWYDYGYTF
many	TRBV6-5	NA	TRBJ2-5	TGTGCCAGCAGTTACTCGCTTGGAAGGGGAGAGACCCAGTACTTC	CASSYSLGRGETQYF
many	TRBV6-1	NA	TRBJ1-5	TGTGCCAGCAGGGGTGAGTGGGCCAATCAGCCCCAGCATTTT	CASRGEWANQPQHF
many	TRBV28	NA	TRBJ1-6	TGTGCCAGCAGTTTATCTCACGGAAATAATTCACCCCTCCACTTT	CASSLSHGNNSPLHF
many	TRBV2	TRBD1	TRBJ2-3	TGTGCCAGCAGATCGACAGGGGCGGTCATAGATACGCAGTATTTT	CASRSTGAVIDTQYF
many	TRBV28	NA	TRBJ2-5	TGTGCCAGCAAAGGGGTGCCGGGGGGCGGAAGTATTGAGACCCAGTACTTC	CASKGVPGGGSIETQYF
NA	TRBV28	NA	TRBJ1-2	TGTGCCAGCATTCGGGGGACACAAAAAAACTATGGCTACACCTTC	CASIRGTQKNYGYTF
many	TRBV6-2/TRBV6-3	NA	TRBJ2-2	TGTGCCAGCAGTTACTGGAGGTCACATAACGCGAACACCGGGGAGCTGTTTTTT	CASSYWRSHNANTGELFF
NA	TRBV3-1	NA	TRBJ1-1	TGTGCCAGCAGCCGAAGACAGGCGAACGCTGAAGCTTTCTTT	CASSRRQANAEAFF
many	TRBV11-2	NA	TRBJ2-2	TGTGCCAGCAGCTTTAGTCGGAACACCGGGGAGCTGTTTTTT	CASSFSRNTGELFF
many	TRBV11-2	NA	TRBJ2-3	TGTGCCAGCAGCTTTTCCCTCGGCCCCCGAAGCACAGATACGCAGTATTTT	CASSFSLGPRSTDTQYF
NA	TRBV19	NA	TRBJ1-6	TGTGCCAGTAGTATGTTTGGCGAATCATCACCCCTCCACTTT	CASSMFGESSPLHF
many	TRBV20-1	NA	TRBJ2-6	TGCAGTTCCTACACCTCTGGGGCCAACGTCCTGACTTTC	CSSYTSGANVLTF
many	TRBV6-1	TRBD1	TRBJ2-5	TGTGCCAGCAGGAGAGGGACAGAGATTCGGGAGACCCAGTACTTC	CASRRGTEIRETQYF
few	TRBV28	TRBD1	TRBJ2-7	TGTGCCAGCAGTCCGCCCTCCTCCGGGACAGGGTCATACGAGCAGTACTTC	CASSPPSSGTGSYEQYF
NA	TRBV3-1	NA	TRBJ2-2	TGTGCCAGCAGCCAAGTTATGTCGGGCACCGGGGAGCTGTTTTTT	CASSQVMSGTGELFF
many	TRBV27	NA	TRBJ2-1	TGTGCCAGCCTTCGAGCGGACAGCTCCTACAATGAGCAGTTCTTC	CASLRADSSYNEQFF
NA	TRBV28	NA	TRBJ1-2	TGTGCCAGCAGTTACACAGGGACGGGAGGCTACACCTTC	CASSYTGTGGYTF
many	TRBV20-1	TRBD2	TRBJ2-2	TGCAGTGCTTCCTCGGGAGGCGTCGAGACCGGGGAGCTGTTTTTT	CSASSGGVETGELFF
NA	TRBV2	NA	TRBJ2-1	TGTGCCAGCAGTAGAAGGAACATGGGGGGCTCCTACAATGAGCAGTTCTTC	CASSRRNMGGSYNEQFF